This T cell receptor beta chain was identified during a study of identical twins. General study results and limits: Abundant cord blood beta clonotypes carried fewer insertions; memory repertoires showed none.

There were only healthy Caucasians among the donors. TCRdb used MiXCR to reprocess the 5' RACE reads, holding one entry per CDR3 protein. The sample gives approximately 300,000 distinct CDR3 sequences, 8.5% to 9.5% of which show up once; about 7.1% is in the top ten. The CDR3 consists of 14 residues. V lost 6 bases to trimming and J lost 6 bases, with 17 bases between them. CDR1 is SQVTM, CDR2 ANQGSEA, per germline. This clonotype has a count of ten or more. As yet, its antigen is unknown. The sample was also reused in another study, on yellow fever vaccine responses in identical twins. That source notes: Twins showed a vaccine T cell response that reportedly seemed partly convergent, partly personalized.

The TCR comes from a woman under 30 in good health. The source material was CD8+ T cells sorted from blood. The chain joins TRBV29-1 to TRBJ2-2; D may be TRBD1 or TRBD2 (5 bases each). The CDR3, as DNA: TGCAGCGTCCGCTCGGGGTTAGGGGCCGGGGAGCTGTTTTTT. Protein product: CSVRSGLGAGELFF.